The 32 T cell receptor beta chains below all came from one sample that was sequenced in a study of OX40 agonist ivuxolimab in advanced cancers. The table came from immunoSEQ multiplex PCR; TCRdb's copy has only in-frame clones and leaves some out. The data contain some 57,000 clones, 90% of them singletons. The input for sequencing was CD4+ or CD8+ T cells sorted from blood, taken in a trial of the OX40 agonist ivuxolimab. The receptors come from an adult with an advanced solid tumor such as melanoma, head and neck, liver or kidney cancer.

The chain links TRBV2 to TRBJ1-4, with TRBD1 matching over 9 bases. V lost 6 bases and J lost 11; bases outside the gene matches: 4. The CDR3 length is 12 residues. Germline V gene lookup returns CDR1 SNHLY and CDR2 FYNNEI. CDR3 sequence (DNA): TGTGCCAGCAGGGGACAGGGCTGGAAACTGTTTTTT. Translated: CASRGQGWKLFF.

The chain uses TRBV5-4 and TRBJ2-4; TRBD2 agrees at 9 bases. This CDR3 has 15 amino acids. CDR1 is SGHNT, CDR2 YYREEE, per germline (reference sequence). Unmatched junction bases numbered 6, after V lost 2 bases and J lost 6 bases. The CDR3 sequence is CASSFAGGPINIQYF. DNA of the CDR3: TGTGCCAGCAGCTTTGCGGGGGGGCCTATAAACATTCAGTACTTC.

The J gene is TRBJ1-4, the V gene TRBV6-6; 7 bases are a match to TRBD1. This CDR3 is 14 amino acids long. Germline assignment: CDR1 MNHNY and CDR2 SVGAGI (reference sequence). V shed 2 bases and J 8 bases; nucleotides not matched to a gene: 5. CDR3 coding DNA: TGTGCCAGCAGTTACATAGGGGGCTGGGAAAAACTGTTTTTT. Amino acid sequence: CASSYIGGWEKLFF.

V and J are TRBV7-9 and TRBJ2-3; TRBD1 might be the D (6 bases). Trimming took 0 bases from V and 0 from J, leaving 10 bases between them. Looked up from germline, CDR1 is SEHNR and CDR2 is FQNEAQ (reference sequence). This CDR3 is built from 16 residues. The DNA for the CDR3 is TGTGCCAGCAGCTTAGCGGTCCAGGGGAGCACAGATACGCAGTATTTT. Translated, it gives CASSLAVQGSTDTQYF.

This clone was seen just once. CDR3 nucleotide sequence: TGTGCCAGCAGCGTAGACCTTAGCGGGACACAAGAGACCCAGTACTTC. Translated: CASSVDLSGTQETQYF. The chain has TRBV9 and TRBJ2-5, with 8 bases aligning to TRBD2. CDR3 size: 16 residues. Unmatched junction bases numbered 6, after V lost 0 bases and J lost 2 bases. Germline assignment: CDR1 SGDLS and CDR2 YYNGEE.

V gene TRBV29-1 combines with J gene TRBJ2-1; tentatively, D is TRBD2 (6 bases). V lost 3 bases to trimming and J lost 5 bases, with 20 bases between them. The germline V gene encodes CDR1 SQVTM and CDR2 ANQGSEA. This CDR3 has 16 amino acids. CDR3 in amino acids: CSVETSPFRRDNEQFF. CDR3 DNA: TGCAGCGTTGAGACTAGTCCATTTCGTCGAGACAATGAGCAGTTCTTC.

The chain is built from TRBV11-2 and TRBJ2-5; D remains unclear. The CDR3 sequence is 14 residues long. The germline V gene encodes CDR1 SGHAT and CDR2 FQNNGV. V shed 1 base and J shed 5 bases, with 11 bases lying between them. The CDR3 bases are TGTGCCAGCAGCTTAGGGGTGGGTCGGGAGACCCAGTACTTC. This gives the protein CASSLGVGRETQYF.

The chain uses TRBV28 and TRBJ1-1; 9 bases align to TRBD1. CDR1 MDHEN and CDR2 SYDVKM come from the germline V gene. V trimming: 2 bases; J trimming: 7 bases; junction bases outside the gene matches: 8. CDR3 size: 15 residues. The CDR3 protein is CASSLTGTGISEAFF. The CDR3 DNA follows: TGTGCCAGCAGTTTAACCGGGACAGGGATTAGTGAAGCTTTCTTT.

The CDR3 here is CATRTPSPYEQYF. CDR3 DNA sequence: TGTGCCACAAGGACGCCCTCCCCCTACGAGCAGTACTTC. The rearrangement uses TRBV6-1 and TRBJ2-7; D gene unclear. The CDR3 covers 13 residues. V lost 10 bases and J lost 2, with 15 bases in between. Germline V lookup: CDR1 MNHNS, CDR2 SASEGT.

The chain combines TRBV6-1 with TRBJ2-1, with a weak D call TRBD1 (5 bases). V lost 5 bases to trimming and J lost 0 bases, with 8 bases between them. Per the germline V gene, CDR1 is MNHNS and CDR2 is SASEGT. This CDR3 has 14 amino acids. The CDR3 loop is CASSLDTSYNEQFF. Written as DNA, the CDR3 is TGTGCCAGCAGTCTGGACACCTCCTACAATGAGCAGTTCTTC.

The V and J genes are TRBV28 and TRBJ1-1; 8 nucleotides match TRBD1. Trimming cost V 2 bases and J 4 bases; bases outside gene matches: 6. CDR1 and CDR2 from the germline V gene are MDHEN and SYDVKM. This CDR3 spans 15 amino acids. DNA for the CDR3: TGTGCCAGCAGTTTACGAGGACAGGGATCCACTGAAGCTTTCTTT. This translates into CASSLRGQGSTEAFF.

The sample holds a few counts of this clone. The chain combines TRBV18 with TRBJ1-5; D may be TRBD1 (5 bases). V gave up 6 bases and J gave up 3 bases, with 15 bases separating them. CDR1 is KGHSH, CDR2 LQKENI, per germline. This CDR3 region has 15 residues. CDR3 in amino acids: CASSPGTEDNQPQHF. In nucleotides, the CDR3 is TGTGCCAGCTCGCCCGGGACGGAGGACAATCAGCCCCAGCATTTT.

The chain links TRBV25-1 to TRBJ2-1; 7 positions agree with TRBD2. Unmatched junction bases numbered 11, after V lost 3 bases and J lost 9 bases. CDR1 is MGHDK, CDR2 SYGVNS, per germline. The CDR3 runs 15 residues. The CDR3 sequence is CASSDDSRLAGEQFF. The CDR3 DNA reads TGTGCCAGCAGTGATGACTCGCGACTAGCCGGTGAGCAGTTCTTC.

The chain has TRBV4-1 and TRBJ2-2; TRBD1 matches 9 bases. CDR1 and CDR2 (germline): MGHRA, YSYEKL. The CDR3 consists of 15 residues. V trimming: 2 bases; J trimming: 6 bases; junction bases outside the gene matches: 4. CDR3 nucleotides: TGCGCCAGCAGCCAACGGACAGGGGAATCCGGGGAGCTGTTTTTT. Its translation is CASSQRTGESGELFF.

CDR3 DNA: TGCGCCAGCAGCTCTGGGGACAGAGATAACTATGGCTACACCTTC. This sequence encodes CASSSGDRDNYGYTF. The V gene is TRBV5-1, the J gene TRBJ1-2, with TRBD1 matching over 7 bases. The CDR3 runs 15 residues. From germline, CDR1 is SGHRS and CDR2 YFSETQ. Trimming cost V 3 bases and J 1 base; bases outside gene matches: 6. Together with reference TRBV5-1 and TRBJ1-2, the CDR3 gives the full variable domain: KAGVTQTPRYLIKTRGQQVTLSCSPISGHRSVSWYQQTPGQGLQFLFEYFSETQRNKGNFPGRFSGRQFSNSRSEMNVSTLELGDSALYLCASSSGDRDNYGYTFGSGTRLTVV.

The chain links TRBV19 to TRBJ2-7, with 7 nucleotides matching TRBD1. The CDR3 consists of 14 residues. Trimming at V came to 1 base and at J to 4 bases, leaving 4 bases not matched to a gene. Germline V gene lookup returns CDR1 LNHDA and CDR2 SQIVND (reference sequence). CDR3 nucleotide sequence: TGTGCCAGTAGTATAGGAAGCAGGGGGTACGAGCAGTACTTC. Its translation: CASSIGSRGYEQYF.

This rearrangement joins TRBV10-1 to TRBJ2-1; D unclear. Trimming took 4 bases from V and 4 from J, leaving 11 bases between them. The CDR3 is 14 amino acids. Germline CDR1 WNHNN, CDR2 SYGVQD (reference sequence). CDR3 region: CASSGSGSYNEQFF. In DNA form, the CDR3 reads TGCGCCAGCAGTGGATCGGGTTCGTACAATGAGCAGTTCTTC.

V gene TRBV9 combines with J gene TRBJ2-5; D is undetermined. From germline, CDR1 is SGDLS and CDR2 YYNGEE. This CDR3 comprises 14 residues. Between the trimmed V and J ends, which lost 0 bases and 5 bases, there was a span of 11 bases. The CDR3 DNA sequence: TGTGCCAGCAGCGTAGACTCGTCTGGGGAGACCCAGTACTTC. As protein: CASSVDSSGETQYF.

This clone was detected a few times. This chain links TRBV28 with TRBJ1-1, with D uncertain. The CDR3 sequence is 12 residues long. Germline loops: CDR1 MDHEN, CDR2 SYDVKM. Trimming took 3 bases from V and 5 from J, leaving 7 bases between them. CDR3 loop: CASSLMGTEAFF. Here the CDR3 DNA reads TGTGCCAGCAGTTTGATGGGAACTGAAGCTTTCTTT.

V and J are TRBV7-9 and TRBJ2-2, with a possible D match to TRBD1 (6 bases). The V end was cut by 6 bases, the J end by 1 base, with 9 bases between. The CDR3 sequence is 14 residues long. The germline gives CDR1 SEHNR, CDR2 FQNEAQ (reference sequence). This CDR3 is CASSDRRNTGELFF. In DNA form, the CDR3 reads TGTGCCAGCAGTGACAGGCGGAACACCGGGGAGCTGTTTTTT.

The chain couples TRBV10-3 to TRBJ1-1, with TRBD1 matching over 7 bases. There are 15 residues in the CDR3. CDR1 ENHRY and CDR2 SYGVKD come from the germline V gene. V was clipped by 4 bases and J by 3 bases; unmatched bases: 8. DNA of the CDR3: TGTGCCATCAGTGCCCAGACAGGGAGGGACACTGAAGCTTTCTTT. This codes for CAISAQTGRDTEAFF.

V gene TRBV10-3 combines with J gene TRBJ1-2; 9 nucleotides match TRBD1. Germline CDR1 and CDR2: ENHRY and SYGVKD. CDR3 length: 16 residues. The V segment lost 6 bases and the J segment 6 bases; nucleotides outside the gene matches: 14. The chain's CDR3 is CAISAETGTGSHGYTF. CDR3 nucleotides: TGTGCCATCAGCGCAGAAACCGGGACAGGGTCTCATGGCTACACCTTC.

This sequence joins TRBV2 and TRBJ2-7, with 8 bases aligning to TRBD1. The CDR3 spans 14 residues. The ends lost 3 bases at V and 2 bases at J; junction bases unmatched: 3. Germline loops: CDR1 SNHLY, CDR2 FYNNEI. The CDR3 DNA follows: TGTGCCAGCAGTGAGCAGGGGGCCCCCTACGAGCAGTACTTC. The encoded protein is CASSEQGAPYEQYF.

This clone has only one observation. The chain employs TRBV5-1 and TRBJ2-7; 8 bases are shared with TRBD2. CDR1 SGHRS and CDR2 YFSETQ come from the germline V gene. The V and J ends lost 5 bases and 1 base, in that order; junction bases with no gene match: 5. This CDR3 is built from 14 residues. The CDR3 sequence is CASRRTSGSYEQYF. The CDR3 DNA sequence: TGCGCCAGCAGACGAACTAGCGGTTCCTACGAGCAGTACTTC.

The chain carries TRBV28 and TRBJ2-5; D may be TRBD1 (5 bases). V was shortened by 5 bases and J by 5 bases, with 21 bases between the two germline ends. CDR1 MDHEN and CDR2 SYDVKM come from the germline V gene. This CDR3 is built from 16 residues. Here the CDR3 reads CASSHSGPQGRETQYF. The CDR3 region has the DNA TGTGCCAGCAGTCACTCAGGGCCCCAAGGGCGGGAGACCCAGTACTTC.

The CDR3 nucleotides are TGTGCCAGCAGTAAAAAAGACAGCTACGAGCAGTACTTC. Protein product: CASSKKDSYEQYF. The chain couples TRBV2 to TRBJ2-7; the D gene is possibly TRBD1 (5 bases). V lost 5 bases and J lost 3, with 11 bases in between. The germline gives CDR1 SNHLY, CDR2 FYNNEI. The CDR3 is 13 residues long.

This sequence joins TRBV6-5 and TRBJ1-4, with D tentatively TRBD1 (5 bases). The CDR3 contains 14 residues. Germline lookup yields CDR1 MNHEY and CDR2 SVGAGI. Trimming left V 6 bases short and J 3 bases short, with 11 bases between. The CDR3 region is CASSPRGSNEKLFF. The CDR3 region has the DNA TGTGCCAGCAGCCCCCGGGGGTCTAATGAAAAACTGTTTTTT.

This chain uses TRBV5-1 with TRBJ2-5; a possible D gene is TRBD1 (5 bases). Deletions cut 4 bases from V and 5 bases from J, with 15 bases between. This CDR3 region has 14 residues. Germline V gives CDR1 SGHRS, CDR2 YFSETQ. CDR3 DNA sequence: TGCGCCAGCAGCCAAGGACACATTGGGGAGACCCAGTACTTC. It translates to CASSQGHIGETQYF.

The gene calls are TRBV14 and TRBJ2-3, with D hard to call. Trimming pared 5 bases from V and 0 bases from J, leaving 9 bases between. The germline V gene encodes CDR1 SGHDN and CDR2 FVKESK. The length of the CDR3 is 14 residues. The CDR3 reads CASSTLSSTDTQYF. The CDR3 coding sequence is TGTGCCAGCAGCACCCTCAGTAGCACAGATACGCAGTATTTT. The full variable domain, completed using reference TRBV14 and TRBJ2-3, is EAGVTQFPSHSVIEKGQTVTLRCDPISGHDNLYWYRRVMGKEIKFLLHFVKESKQDESGMPNNRFLAERTGGTYSTLKVQPAELEDSGVYFCASSTLSSTDTQYFGPGTRLTVL.

The chain couples TRBV6-1 to TRBJ1-2, with D hard to call. Trimming took 7 bases from V and 3 from J, leaving 15 bases between them. The CDR3 has 14 amino acids. Per germline, CDR1 MNHNS and CDR2 SASEGT. The CDR3 loop is CASTEARPDYGYTF. DNA of the CDR3: TGTGCCAGCACAGAGGCCCGGCCGGACTATGGCTACACCTTC.

The chain has TRBV5-1 and TRBJ2-5; D unresolved. Trimming stripped 0 bases from V and 3 bases from J, with 9 bases between. CDR3 length: 14 residues. The germline CDR1 and CDR2 sequences are SGHRS and YFSETQ. The CDR3 spells CASSLVTAEETQYF. In DNA form, the CDR3 reads TGCGCCAGCAGCTTGGTAACTGCCGAAGAGACCCAGTACTTC. Filled out from reference TRBV5-1 and TRBJ2-5, the complete variable domain reads KAGVTQTPRYLIKTRGQQVTLSCSPISGHRSVSWYQQTPGQGLQFLFEYFSETQRNKGNFPGRFSGRQFSNSRSEMNVSTLELGDSALYLCASSLVTAEETQYFGPGTRLLVL.

The chain is built from TRBV6-5 and TRBJ2-3; D not certain. V was pared by 2 bases and J by 3 bases, with 6 bases between. Germline values: CDR1 MNHEY, CDR2 SVGAGI. CDR3 length: 13 residues. The CDR3 here is CASSYEGTDTQYF. The CDR3 DNA reads TGTGCCAGCAGTTACGAAGGGACAGATACGCAGTATTTT.